This T cell receptor (beta chain) was documented in a study of CD8 T cells in ankylosing spondylitis. Quantitative 5'-RACE was performed with molecular barcodes, and it yielded the TCR beta libraries. TCRdb itself ran the 5' RACE reads through MiXCR, one entry per CDR3 protein. The top ten hold around 4.5% of the sample, which has roughly 60,000 distinct CDR3 sequences, around 6.4% seen once. Germline CDR1 KGHSH, CDR2 LQKENI. Trimming removed 5 bases at V and 1 base at J, with 17 bases between. The CDR3 totals 16 residues. Study-level findings and limits: What appeared characteristic of ankylosing spondylitis blood was a TCR beta motif of eight highly homologous variants. CD8+ disease-linked clones were present at relatively low frequencies in blood. Disease-linked clones reportedly concentrated significantly in matched ankylosing spondylitis synovial fluid.

This clonotype was recorded at least ten times. Its matching antigen is unknown. This TCR was recovered from a male donor with ankylosing spondylitis. The sequenced material came from synovial fluid, either unsorted or a sorted T cell fraction (not recorded which). This chain links TRBV18 with TRBJ1-1, with D possibly being TRBD1 (6 bases). CDR3 sequence: CASSGTLTGRNTEAFF. The CDR3 DNA sequence: TGTGCCAGCTCAGGAACCCTTACAGGGCGGAACACTGAAGCTTTCTTT.